Each of the 32 T cell receptor beta chains below was sequenced from the same sample in a study of CD8+ T cells in alopecia areata (dated by TCRdb to between 2018 and 2020). To prepare the library, the immunoSEQ multiplex PCR assay was applied. To provide template for TCR sequencing, every sample had RNA extracted and reverse transcribed into cDNA. TCRdb obtained this table from immuneACCESS and retained in-frame rearrangements with V and J assigned. These tables miss some clones; where compared with another copy, unresolved V genes account for less than half of the shortfall, and the remainder is unexplained. This sample was tabulated with some 6,000 clones, among which there are no singletons. Clones ranked in the top ten supply roughly 33% of the sample. Pooled mouse cutaneous lymph node cells were stained for CD4, CD8alpha, NKG2D, NKG2ACE and other markers, then sorted on a BD Influx. The sequenced sample was CD8+ T cells sorted from a lymph node. The origin of the receptors is a C3H/HeJ mouse with alopecia areata. Mice of this line possess the MHC haplotype H2-k.

As to this clone: Gene labels here are mouse ones. The read ends 4 residues before the CDR3 terminus; that terminus is restored from the germline J gene. The chain links TRBV19 to TRBJ2-1, with TRBD2 identical over 9 bases. The CDR3 extends over 16 amino acids. V lost 2 bases to trimming and J lost 1 base; unmatched junction nucleotides: 4. Germline CDR1 and CDR2: FNHDT and SITEND (reference sequence). The CDR3 spells CASSMVWGGNYAEQFF. The covered CDR3 bases are TGTGCCAGCAGTATGGTCTGGGGGGGGAACTATGCT.

This clone turned up a few times. The genes are named according to mouse. The CDR3 extends 4 residues past the end of the read, so its final part is completed from the germline J gene. V gene TRBV16 combines with J gene TRBJ2-1; 13 bases are a match to TRBD2. CDR3 length: 17 residues. The junction had 7 bases not matched to a gene; V was cut back by 5 bases and J by 3 bases. Germline loops: CDR1 SGHSA, CDR2 FRNQAP. The covered CDR3 bases are TGTGCAAGCAGCCCGGGACTGGGGGGGACCTTCTATGCT. Its translation: CASSPGLGGTFYA. The full CDR3 sequence reads CASSPGLGGTFYAEQFF.

Regarding this clone: Gene names and germline match the mouse. The sequenced CDR3 bases are TGTGCCTGGAGTCCTCACTGGGGGGGCTATGCT. This translates into CAWSPHWGGYA. In full, the CDR3 is CAWSPHWGGYAEQFF. This chain links TRBV31 with TRBJ2-1; 10 nucleotides agree with TRBD2. Read coverage stops 4 residues before the CDR3 terminus; the germline J gene supplies the remainder. With 1 base clipped from V and 3 bases from J, the junction kept 3 bases outside the gene matches. The CDR3 covers 15 residues. Germline loops: CDR1 GKSSPN, CDR2 SITVG.

This clone came up a few times. A much larger clone sits a single nucleotide away, making a read error possible. Mouse gene names apply. The read ends 4 residues shy of where the CDR3 ends; the end is completed using the germline J gene. The chain is built from TRBV29 and TRBJ2-5; no clear D. Looked up from germline, CDR1 is MSHET and CDR2 is SYDVDS. The CDR3 has 13 residues. CDR3 residues: CASSLYKGDTQYF. The part of the CDR3 DNA that was read is TGTGCTAGCAGTTTATACAAGGGTGAC.

This clone was detected only a few times. Gene names and germline refer to mouse. The sequence runs out 4 residues before the end of the CDR3; the remainder is reconstructed from the germline J gene. The rearrangement uses TRBV19 and TRBJ2-1; 10 positions agree with TRBD2. J gave up 4 bases and V 4 bases, and 2 bases lay outside the gene matches. The CDR3 spans 14 residues. Germline V lookup: CDR1 FNHDT, CDR2 SITEND (reference sequence). The part of the CDR3 DNA that was read is TGTGCCAGCAGTTCGGGACTGGGGTATGCT. This translates into CASSSGLGYA. The whole CDR3 is CASSSGLGYAEQFF. The complete variable domain, with remaining parts taken from reference TRBV19 and TRBJ2-1, reads GGIITQTPKFLIGQEGQKLTLKCQQNFNHDTMYWYRQDSGKGLRLIYYSITENDLQKGDLSEGYDASREKKSSFSLTVTSAQKNEMAVFLCASSSGLGYAEQFFGPGTRLTVL.

In its sample, this clone was seen many times. The gene names given are mouse names. Read coverage stops 4 residues before the CDR3 terminus; the germline J gene supplies the remainder. V and J are TRBV13-3 and TRBJ2-3; 10 bases align to TRBD2. Per germline, CDR1 NNHDY and CDR2 SYVADS. This CDR3 comprises 17 residues. Unmatched junction bases numbered 7, after V lost 1 base and J lost 2 bases. The chain's CDR3 is CASSDWLGGRDAETLYF. CDR3 bases read: TGTGCCAGCAGTGATTGGCTGGGGGGGCGCGATGCAGAA.

Ten or more counts support this clone. Germline and genes: mouse. The read falls 4 residues short of the CDR3 end, and the missing part is taken from the germline J gene. This chain joins TRBV31 and TRBJ1-1; D uncertain. This CDR3 has 12 amino acids. The V gene lost 0 bases and the J gene lost 1 base, with 3 bases spanning the gap. Germline V gene sequence: CDR1 GKSSPN, CDR2 SITVG. The CDR3 spells CAWSLGNTEVFF. CDR3 DNA, as far as it was read: TGTGCCTGGAGTCTAGGAAACACA.

This clone was seen many times. All gene names here are mouse names. The read is 4 residues too short to cover the CDR3 end, so that end is filled in from the germline J gene. The rearrangement links TRBV13-1 to TRBJ2-4; 7 positions match TRBD2. Germline V gives CDR1 NSHNY, CDR2 SYGAGN. The J segment lost 2 bases and the V segment lost 7 bases, leaving 1 base of the junction unmatched. This CDR3 is built from 12 residues. CDR3 bases read: TGTGCCAGCGGGGGGGTTCAAAAC. Protein sequence: CASGGVQN. The CDR3, in full, reads CASGGVQNTLYF.

This clone was detected many times. The listed genes are named as in mouse. The read terminates 4 residues before the CDR3 end, so the remaining end is supplied by the germline J gene. This chain uses TRBV17 with TRBJ2-5; D may be TRBD2 (8 bases). CDR1 is MNHDT and CDR2 is YYDKIL in the germline V gene. V lost 3 bases, J lost 2 bases, and 12 bases lay in between. The CDR3 has 15 residues. Partial CDR3 DNA: TGTGCTAGCAGTAGTCAGGGGGGGCTCCAAGAC. As protein: CASSSQGGLQD. The whole CDR3 protein is CASSSQGGLQDTQYF.

This clone was observed many times. The germline and genes are mouse ones. The read gets to within 4 residues of the CDR3 end, and the germline J gene fills in the rest. The gene calls are TRBV5 and TRBJ2-7; weak D call: TRBD1 (6 bases). The CDR3 extends over 13 amino acids. CDR1 is LGHNA, CDR2 YNLKQL, per germline (reference sequence). V shed 4 bases and J shed 3 bases, with 10 bases lying between them. The DNA read from the CDR3 is TGTGCCAGCAGCCTCCGGGACAACTAT. Its protein product is CASSLRDNY. The whole CDR3 protein is CASSLRDNYEQYF.

This clone was counted only a few times. Any gene name here is a mouse gene name. The observed sequence ends 4 residues before the CDR3 terminus, with the missing tail filled in from the germline J gene. This chain joins TRBV19 and TRBJ2-1; TRBD2 aligns across 7 bases. Germline CDR1 FNHDT, CDR2 SITEND (reference sequence). CDR3 length: 14 residues. J gave up 1 base and V 4 bases, and 2 bases lay outside the gene matches. This CDR3 reads CASSSTGNYAEQFF. The CDR3 bases that were read are TGTGCCAGCAGTTCGACTGGGAACTATGCT.

This clone has a count of ten or more. Gene names are the mouse ones. The read comes to an end 4 residues before the CDR3 does, leaving the germline J gene to fill in the end. This rearrangement joins TRBV13-1 to TRBJ2-3, with D maybe TRBD2 (5 bases). Germline V CDR1 and CDR2: NSHNY, SYGAGN. V lost 0 bases and J 2 bases, leaving 10 bases between the germline ends. The CDR3 is 15 amino acids. The CDR3: CASSDAGLDAETLYF. The covered CDR3 bases are TGTGCCAGCAGTGATGCCGGACTTGATGCAGAA.

Only a few counts were recorded for this clone. Gene and germline names: mouse. The read terminates 4 residues before the CDR3 end, so the remaining end is supplied by the germline J gene. This chain joins TRBV19 and TRBJ2-3; 11 nucleotides line up with TRBD1. Germline V gene data show CDR1 as FNHDT and CDR2 as SITEND (reference sequence). The CDR3 consists of 16 residues. V trimming: 3 bases; J trimming: 2 bases; junction bases outside the gene matches: 5. The CDR3 is CASSKDRGRAAETLYF. The CDR3 bases that were read are TGTGCCAGCAGTAAGGACAGGGGGCGGGCTGCAGAA.

The sample holds many counts of this clone. The gene names here belong to mouse. Read sequence stops 4 residues before the CDR3 end, and the germline J gene provides the missing end. This chain joins TRBV13-2 and TRBJ1-1; 8 positions match TRBD1. This CDR3 is 15 amino acids long. J lost 2 bases, V lost 2 bases, and 5 bases had no gene match. Germline values: CDR1 NNHNN, CDR2 SYGAGS (reference sequence). CDR3 loop: CASGEPRGRNTEVFF. Incomplete CDR3 DNA: TGTGCCAGCGGTGAGCCCAGGGGGCGCAACACA.

There are many counts of this clone. Gene names denote mouse genes. The CDR3 end is not reached by the read, which stops 4 residues before it; the germline J gene fills it in. The chain joins TRBV5 to TRBJ2-7, with a weak D call TRBD2 (5 bases). The CDR3 runs to 15 residues. The germline gives CDR1 LGHNA, CDR2 YNLKQL (reference sequence). V lost 4 bases and J 0 bases, leaving 13 bases between the germline ends. The CDR3 bases that were read are TGTGCCAGCAGCCCTCTTGGGGTGAGCTCCTAT. Amino acid sequence: CASSPLGVSSY. Given in full, the CDR3 is CASSPLGVSSYEQYF.

As to this clone: Relative to the germline gene, one junction end is altered; a read error may explain this. Gene names denote mouse genes. The DNA ends 4 residues before the CDR3 does, and the rest of the CDR3 is filled in from the germline J gene. V gene TRBV13-1 combines with J gene TRBJ1-1; D call uncertain. This CDR3 has 14 amino acids. Germline CDR1 reads NSHNY; CDR2 reads SYGAGN. This chain's CDR3 is CASGDGLTNTEVFF. The sequenced part of the CDR3 DNA is TGTGCCAGCGGTGATGGACTAACAAACACA.

The sample holds many counts of this clone. Mouse names are used for the genes. With the read ending 4 residues before the CDR3 end, the germline J gene is used to fill in that end. V and J are TRBV13-3 and TRBJ2-7; 9 nucleotides agree with TRBD1. In germline, CDR1 is NNHDY, CDR2 SYVADS. CDR3 length: 12 amino acids. The CDR3 DNA, read in part, is TGTGCCAGCGGGACAGGGAAATAT. Translation gives CASGTGKY. The full CDR3 reads CASGTGKYEQYF.

This clone was seen repeatedly, ten times or more. The gene names here belong to mouse. The DNA ends 4 residues before the CDR3 does, and the rest of the CDR3 is filled in from the germline J gene. J is TRBJ1-1 and V is TRBV13-1; 9 positions match TRBD1. Germline V gene sequence: CDR1 NSHNY, CDR2 SYGAGN. The CDR3 covers 13 residues. Unmatched junction bases numbered 2, after V lost 5 bases and J lost 3 bases. The DNA read from the CDR3 is TGTGCCAGCAGCGACAGGGGGGACACA. This translates into CASSDRGDT. The complete CDR3 sequence is CASSDRGDTEVFF.

The sample holds many counts of this clone. Gene names refer to mouse genes. The CDR3 end falls 4 residues outside the read, so it is completed with the germline J gene. The chain is built from TRBV13-3 and TRBJ2-5; 7 bases fit TRBD2. Looked up from germline, CDR1 is NNHDY and CDR2 is SYVADS. The CDR3 has 15 amino acids. Unmatched junction bases numbered 3, after V lost 0 bases and J lost 2 bases. The CDR3 loop reads CASSDGRGGQDTQYF. The part of the CDR3 DNA that was read is TGTGCCAGCAGTGATGGTCGGGGGGGCCAAGAC.

This clone is termed medium-sized (0.01 to 0.1%). All gene names here are mouse names. With the read ending 4 residues before the CDR3 end, the germline J gene is used to fill in that end. The rearrangement joins TRBV1 to TRBJ2-5; 8 nucleotides align to TRBD2. Germline V gives CDR1 NSQYPW, CDR2 LRSPGD (reference sequence). V lost 1 base, J lost 0 bases, and 0 bases stayed unmatched. CDR3 length: 15 residues. Here the CDR3 reads CTCSAGTGNQDTQYF. The sequenced part of the CDR3 DNA is TGCACCTGCAGTGCAGGGACTGGGAACCAAGAC.

This clone has ten or more counts. Mouse germline and gene names are used. CDR3 sequence: CASSGTTQDTQYF. The sequenced CDR3 bases are TGTGCTAGCAGCGGGACAACTCAAGAC. This chain links TRBV29 with TRBJ2-5, with D maybe TRBD1 (6 bases). The DNA ends 4 residues before the CDR3 does, and the rest of the CDR3 is filled in from the germline J gene. The CDR3 has 13 amino acids. The V end was cut by 6 bases, the J end by 3 bases, with 10 bases between. Germline V CDR1 and CDR2: MSHET, SYDVDS. Looking up the rest from reference TRBV29 and TRBJ2-5 gives the full variable domain: DMKVTQMPRYLIKRMGENVLLECGQDMSHETMYWYRQDPGLGLQLIYISYDVDSNSEGDIPKGYRVSRKKREHFSLILDSAKTNQTSVYFCASSGTTQDTQYFGPGTRLLVL.

Details on this clone: The germline and genes are mouse ones. Read sequence stops 4 residues before the CDR3 end, and the germline J gene provides the missing end. The V gene is TRBV13-2, the J gene TRBJ2-2, with 8 positions matching TRBD1. The trim removed 1 base at V and 5 bases at J, leaving 7 bases unmatched. This CDR3 spans 16 amino acids. Germline V gene lookup returns CDR1 NNHNN and CDR2 SYGAGS (reference sequence). CDR3 region: CASGDPGQGGTGQLYF. CDR3 DNA (partial): TGTGCCAGCGGTGATCCAGGACAGGGCGGGACCGGG.

Concerning this clone: The gene symbols are mouse symbols. Incomplete CDR3 DNA: TGCACCTGCAGTGCTGGGGGGTGGTATGCT. Its translation is CTCSAGGWYA. The whole CDR3 protein reads CTCSAGGWYAEQFF. This rearrangement joins TRBV1 to TRBJ2-1; TRBD2 agrees at 7 bases. The read stops 4 residues short of the end of the CDR3; the missing end is completed from the germline J gene. V lost 3 bases and J lost 4; bases outside the gene matches: 3. The CDR3 extends over 14 amino acids. CDR1 is NSQYPW and CDR2 is LRSPGD in the germline V gene (reference sequence).

This clone was seen at least ten times. Gene names are the mouse ones. The CDR3 end falls 4 residues outside the read, so it is completed with the germline J gene. The chain recombines TRBV14 with TRBJ2-3, with D possibly matching TRBD1 (6 bases). Deletions cut 4 bases from V and 2 bases from J, with 8 bases between. CDR3 length equals 13 residues. From germline, CDR1 is SGHDT and CDR2 FRDEAV. Incomplete CDR3 DNA: TGTGCCAGCAGTCCAGGGGTTGCAGAA. Its protein product is CASSPGVAE. The CDR3 reads in full as CASSPGVAETLYF. Combining the CDR3 with reference TRBV14 and TRBJ2-3 gives the whole variable domain EAGVTQSPRYAVLQEGQAVSFWCDPISGHDTLYWYQQPRDQGPQLLVYFRDEAVIDNSQLPSDRFSAVRPKGTNSTLKIQSAKQGDTATYLCASSPGVAETLYFGSGTRLTVL.

In the case of this clone: Gene names denote mouse genes. The read ends 4 residues early relative to the CDR3; the germline J gene fills the gap. The chain combines TRBV4 with TRBJ2-1, with 7 positions matching TRBD2. The CDR3 is 15 amino acids. Per the germline V gene, CDR1 is LGHDT and CDR2 is YNNKQL (reference sequence). Partial CDR3 DNA: TGTGCCAGCAGCCTACTGGGGCCCCCCTCCGCT. It specifies CASSLLGPPSA. From start to end, the CDR3 is CASSLLGPPSAEQFF.

In this sample, this clone is medium-sized. Mouse gene names apply. The CDR3 is cut off 4 residues early in the read; its end comes from the germline J gene. The chain employs TRBV1 and TRBJ2-7; 7 bases agree with TRBD1. Germline V gene data show CDR1 as NSQYPW and CDR2 as LRSPGD (reference sequence). The CDR3 consists of 12 residues. CDR3 DNA, as far as it was read: TGCACCTGCAGTGGGGACAGATAT. Translation gives CTCSGDRY. The CDR3 reads in full as CTCSGDRYEQYF.

This clone ranks as medium-sized. Gene labels here are mouse ones. The sequenced fragment ends 4 residues before the CDR3 boundary, so the rest is inferred from the germline J gene. The rearrangement links TRBV12-1 to TRBJ2-2, with D tentatively TRBD1 (7 bases). The CDR3 extends over 14 amino acids. The V end lost 0 bases, the J end lost 6 bases, and 10 bases lay between the germline ends. The germline CDR1 and CDR2 sequences are SGHSN and HYEKVE. The DNA read from the CDR3 is TGTGCCAGCTCTCTCGTAGGGGGCCCCGGG. Translating it yields CASSLVGGPG. The full CDR3 sequence reads CASSLVGGPGQLYF.

This clone has a count of ten or more. Gene names are the mouse ones. The read terminates 4 residues before the CDR3 end, so the remaining end is supplied by the germline J gene. The rearrangement joins TRBV13-1 to TRBJ2-5; tentatively, D is TRBD1 (5 bases). CDR1 NSHNY and CDR2 SYGAGN come from the germline V gene. The CDR3 is made up of 14 amino acids. V lost 5 bases and J 0 bases, leaving 10 bases between the germline ends. The sequenced CDR3 bases are TGTGCCAGCAGCGTGACAGTTAACCAAGAC. This encodes CASSVTVNQD. The whole CDR3 sequence reads CASSVTVNQDTQYF.

As concerns this clone: Gene names and germline refer to mouse. The CDR3 end falls 4 residues outside the read, so it is completed with the germline J gene. V and J are TRBV31 and TRBJ2-7; 8 bases agree with TRBD2. This CDR3 has 13 amino acids. Per germline, CDR1 GKSSPN and CDR2 SITVG. The DNA read from the CDR3 is TGTGCCTGGAGTCAGAACTGGGGGTAT. Amino acids: CAWSQNWGY. The full CDR3 is CAWSQNWGYEQYF.

By frequency in the sample, this clone is medium-sized. The gene names here belong to mouse. The read is 4 residues too short to cover the CDR3 end, so that end is filled in from the germline J gene. The J gene is TRBJ2-2, the V gene TRBV16, with TRBD1 matching 8 bases. In germline, CDR1 is SGHSA, CDR2 FRNQAP. The CDR3 consists of 15 residues. V gave up 1 base and J gave up 2 bases; unmatched junction bases: 0. CDR3 protein: CASSLGDRNTGQLYF. CDR3 bases read: TGTGCAAGCAGCTTAGGGGACAGGAACACCGGG. The full variable domain, its missing parts supplied by reference TRBV16 and TRBJ2-2, is NAGVIQTPRHKVTGKGQEATLWCEPISGHSAVFWYRQTIVQGLEFLTYFRNQAPIDDSGMPKERFSAQMPNQSHSTLKIQSTQPQDSAVYLCASSLGDRNTGQLYFGEGSKLTVL.

This clone was recorded at least ten times. Germline and genes here are mouse. Read data end 4 residues before the CDR3 end; the end is taken from the germline J gene. This chain connects TRBV16 to TRBJ2-5; 10 nucleotides match TRBD2. This CDR3 has 14 amino acids. Germline assignment: CDR1 SGHSA and CDR2 FRNQAP. The covered CDR3 bases are TGTGCAAGCAGCCCCGGGACTGGGGAAGAC. The encoded protein is CASSPGTGED. The CDR3 reads in full as CASSPGTGEDTQYF.

By frequency in the sample, this clone is medium-sized. Gene names and germline refer to mouse. The CDR3 end lies 4 residues beyond the end of the read and is filled in from the germline J gene. This chain joins TRBV1 and TRBJ2-4, with 7 bases aligning to TRBD2. The CDR3 extends over 15 amino acids. Germline CDR1 is NSQYPW and CDR2 is LRSPGD (reference sequence). The V segment lost 4 bases and the J segment 1 base; nucleotides outside the gene matches: 5. Incomplete CDR3 DNA: TGCACCTGCAGTGACTGGGGTTCGGGTCAAAAC. Translated: CTCSDWGSGQN. The whole CDR3 sequence reads CTCSDWGSGQNTLYF.